This TCR beta chain was identified in a study of blood T cells in healthy people across ages. A second 7 to 11 cycle PCR used barcoded and J-beta primers. TCRdb re-analysed the 5' RACE reads in MiXCR, keeping a single row per CDR3 protein. The sample shows about 1.7 million distinct CDR3 sequences, 28% of them seen only once. With V trimmed by 0 bases and J by 3 bases, 4 bases remained unmatched. Germline CDR1 is SQVTM and CDR2 is ANQGSEA. The CDR3 has 15 residues. The genes are TRBV29-1 and TRBJ2-2; TRBD1 matches at 7 bases. Source material: blood. The clonotype comes from a woman in her thirties in good health. The CDR3 sequence is CSVEETGKDTGELFF. The CDR3 nucleotides read TGCAGCGTTGAAGAGACAGGGAAGGACACCGGGGAGCTGTTTTTT.